The 28 T cell receptor beta chains in this list originate from one sample, sequenced in a study of human T cells and chemical hapten exposure. TCRdb analysed the RACE reads with MiXCR anew, one entry per CDR3 protein. There are 100,000 to 150,000 distinct CDR3 sequences in the sample; more than 7.5% occur only once, and roughly 1.6% lies in the top ten. Time point denoted: healthy volunteer bleed at 2 weeks. The authors' total RNA extraction used unfractionated whole blood. Specimen: whole blood. The receptors stem from a male donor in good health. Some clones in this sample may be carry-over from other donors' samples.

This clonotype occurred a few times. This rearrangement joins TRBV5-1 to TRBJ2-7, with 7 bases lining up with TRBD1. Unmatched junction bases numbered 6, after V lost 0 bases and J lost 0 bases. Looked up from germline, CDR1 is SGHRS and CDR2 is YFSETQ. The CDR3 covers 16 residues. CDR3 residues: CASSLEPGGSSYEQYF. The DNA for the CDR3 is TGCGCCAGCAGCTTGGAACCAGGGGGAAGCTCCTACGAGCAGTACTTC.

This clonotype has just a few counts. The J gene is TRBJ1-5, the V gene TRBV29-1; the D is unclear. The V gene's germline CDR1 is SQVTM and CDR2 ANQGSEA. Trimming cost V 5 bases and J 0 bases, with 8 bases left between them. The CDR3 is 13 amino acids. The CDR3 sequence: CSVLSGSNQPQHF. For the CDR3, the DNA is TGCAGCGTTTTGAGCGGTAGCAATCAGCCCCAGCATTTT.

This clonotype came up many times. V usage is TRBV10-2 and J usage is TRBJ1-6; 8 nucleotides match TRBD1. V shed 6 bases and J 6 bases; nucleotides not matched to a gene: 4. This CDR3 is built from 14 residues. Germline CDR1 reads WSHSY; CDR2 reads SAAADI. This CDR3 is CASRVTGANSPLHF. In DNA, the CDR3 is TGCGCCAGCAGGGTGACAGGGGCTAATTCACCCCTCCACTTT.

At least ten counts were recorded for this clonotype. The rearrangement joins TRBV25-1 to TRBJ2-7; D is unclear. The CDR3 consists of 11 residues. From germline, CDR1 is MGHDK and CDR2 SYGVNS. Trimming took off 2 bases at V and 3 bases at J, with 2 bases between the two ends. CDR3 region: CASSEVYEQYF. The CDR3 DNA is TGTGCCAGCAGTGAAGTCTACGAGCAGTACTTC.

This clonotype was counted a few times. The genes are TRBV7-8 and TRBJ1-5; D unresolved. CDR1 is SGHVS, CDR2 FQNEAQ, per germline. Trimming stripped 2 bases from V and 5 bases from J, with 7 bases between. The CDR3 totals 13 residues. The CDR3 coding sequence is TGTGCCAGCAGCTTATGGAATTATCAGCCCCAGCATTTT. Translated, it gives CASSLWNYQPQHF.

The chain employs TRBV18 and TRBJ1-6; D possibly corresponds to TRBD1 (5 bases). Trimming removed 3 bases from V and 0 bases from J, with 6 bases in between. This CDR3 has 15 residues. Germline CDR1 KGHSH, CDR2 LQKENI. This CDR3 reads CASSPGGSYNSPLHF. CDR3 DNA sequence: TGTGCCAGCTCACCGGGGGGCTCCTATAATTCACCCCTCCACTTT. Supplemented by reference TRBV18 and TRBJ1-6, the full variable domain reads NAGVMQNPRHLVRRRGQEARLRCSPMKGHSHVYWYRQLPEEGLKFMVYLQKENIIDESGMPKERFSAEFPKEGPSILRIQQVVRGDSAAYFCASSPGGSYNSPLHFGNGTRLTVT.

This clonotype was recorded many times. This sequence joins TRBV29-1 and TRBJ2-1; 8 nucleotides line up with TRBD2. Germline V gene data show CDR1 as SQVTM and CDR2 as ANQGSEA. V lost 7 bases, J lost 5 bases, and 13 bases stayed unmatched. The CDR3 extends over 15 amino acids. Written as DNA, the CDR3 is TGCAGCGGACTAATGGCGGGAGGAATGGACAATGAGCAGTTCTTC. Translation: CSGLMAGGMDNEQFF.

This clonotype showed up just a few times. This CDR3 reads CASSLSITDTQYF. The CDR3 DNA follows: TGTGCCAGCAGCTTGAGTATAACAGATACGCAGTATTTT. The chain combines TRBV7-9 with TRBJ2-3, with D hard to call. V was cut by 3 bases and J by 3 bases, with 7 bases left in between. The CDR3 totals 13 residues. Germline values: CDR1 SEHNR, CDR2 FQNEAQ (reference sequence).

Of note for this clonotype: This could be a read error, since a much larger clone is one nucleotide away. J is TRBJ1-4 and V is TRBV27, with D tentatively TRBD1 (5 bases). Germline CDR1 and CDR2: MNHEY and SMNVEV (reference sequence). The CDR3 totals 14 residues. CDR3 amino acids: CASSLTRANEKVFF. In DNA form, the CDR3 reads TGTGCCAGCAGTTTAACCAGGGCGAATGAAAAAGTGTTTTTT.

V usage is TRBV19 and J usage is TRBJ2-7; D unresolved. This CDR3 comprises 12 residues. The V and J ends lost 0 bases and 5 bases respectively, with 5 bases between them. Germline loops: CDR1 LNHDA, CDR2 SQIVND (reference sequence). This CDR3 is CASSIDPHEQYF. The CDR3 region has the DNA TGTGCCAGTAGTATAGATCCACACGAGCAGTACTTC.

This clonotype was detected a few times. The chain is built from TRBV4-3 and TRBJ2-7; TRBD1 is a possible D gene (6 bases). V was trimmed by 4 bases and J by 2 bases, leaving 18 bases between them. Germline CDR1 is LGHNA and CDR2 is YSLEER. CDR3 length: 16 amino acids. The CDR3 DNA reads as TGCGCCAGCAGCCCGTCGCCGTCAGGGGAGCCCTACGAGCAGTACTTC. It codes for CASSPSPSGEPYEQYF.

The chain links TRBV19 to TRBJ1-4; D gene uncertain. Trimming cost V 4 bases and J 3 bases, with 3 bases left between them. The CDR3 loop spans 12 amino acids. Germline values: CDR1 LNHDA, CDR2 SQIVND (reference sequence). The CDR3 protein is CASSRPNEKLFF. The CDR3 region has the DNA TGTGCCAGTAGTAGACCTAATGAAAAACTGTTTTTT.

The chain carries TRBV11-1 and TRBJ2-7; 8 nucleotides line up with TRBD2. Germline values: CDR1 SGHAT, CDR2 FQDESV (reference sequence). J lost 0 bases, V lost 5 bases, and 6 bases had no gene match. This CDR3 spans 15 amino acids. CDR3 amino acids: CASSRLALLSYEQYF. CDR3 coding DNA: TGTGCCAGCAGCCGACTAGCGCTTCTCTCCTACGAGCAGTACTTC.

This clonotype was detected only a few times. V and J are TRBV12-3 or TRBV12-4 and TRBJ2-5, with 7 bases lining up with TRBD1. Losses at the gene ends were 5 bases for V and 1 base for J; bases not matched to a gene: 4. This CDR3 is built from 14 residues. The CDR3 here is CASSPQGSQETQYF. The CDR3 DNA is TGTGCCAGCAGTCCACAGGGGAGCCAAGAGACCCAGTACTTC.

This clonotype was recorded a few times. CDR3 residues: CSARVGQTDSTDTQYF. For the CDR3, the DNA is TGCAGTGCTAGAGTGGGACAGACCGATAGCACAGATACGCAGTATTTT. The rearrangement uses TRBV20-1 and TRBJ2-3; 7 bases are shared with TRBD1. The CDR3 extends over 16 amino acids. The V segment lost 1 base and the J segment 0 bases; nucleotides outside the gene matches: 7. CDR1 DFQATT and CDR2 SNEGSKA come from the germline V gene (reference sequence).

There are a few counts of this clonotype. V and J are TRBV10-3 and TRBJ2-3, with D perhaps TRBD1 (6 bases). This CDR3 has 13 amino acids. The germline V gene has CDR1 ENHRY and CDR2 SYGVKD. Between the trimmed V and J ends, which lost 6 bases and 4 bases, there was a span of 11 bases. The CDR3 loop reads CAIRTQGSDTQYF. Written as DNA, the CDR3 is TGTGCCATCAGAACACAGGGCTCAGATACGCAGTATTTT.

In this sample, this clonotype turned up a few times. The V gene is TRBV9, the J gene TRBJ1-1, with D uncertain. The CDR3 consists of 13 residues. CDR1 and CDR2 from the germline V gene are SGDLS and YYNGEE. With 0 bases removed from V and 2 bases from J, the gap between germline ends came to 5 bases. The CDR3 sequence: CASSVEGNTEAFF. The CDR3 bases are TGTGCCAGCAGCGTAGAGGGCAACACTGAAGCTTTCTTT. Looking up the rest from reference TRBV9 and TRBJ1-1 gives the full variable domain: DSGVTQTPKHLITATGQRVTLRCSPRSGDLSVYWYQQSLDQGLQFLIQYYNGEERAKGNILERFSAQQFPDLHSELNLSSLELGDSALYFCASSVEGNTEAFFGQGTRLTVV.

This clonotype was seen a handful of times. V usage is TRBV6-1 and J usage is TRBJ1-1, with D perhaps TRBD1 (5 bases). Germline CDR1 reads MNHNS; CDR2 reads SASEGT. The germline V and J ends were trimmed by 5 bases and 5 bases, with 15 bases remaining between them. The CDR3 is made up of 14 amino acids. The CDR3 sequence is CASSLDRWGTEAFF. For the CDR3, the DNA is TGTGCCAGCAGTCTTGACAGATGGGGTACTGAAGCTTTCTTT.

This clonotype was observed many times. The chain has TRBV13 and TRBJ2-2, with 7 bases lining up with TRBD1. The germline CDR1 and CDR2 sequences are PRHDT and FYEKMQ (reference sequence). CDR3 size: 16 residues. After removal of 6 bases from V and 2 bases from J, the junction contained 9 bases not matched to a gene. The CDR3 is CASSPGTASNTGELFF. In DNA, the CDR3 is TGTGCCAGCAGTCCCGGGACAGCCTCAAACACCGGGGAGCTGTTTTTT. The full variable domain, rest sourced from reference TRBV13 and TRBJ2-2, is AAGVIQSPRHLIKEKRETATLKCYPIPRHDTVYWYQQGPGQDPQFLISFYEKMQSDKGSIPDRFSAQQFSDYHSELNMSSLELGDSALYFCASSPGTASNTGELFFGEGSRLTVL.

This clonotype showed up just a few times. This rearrangement joins TRBV12-3 or TRBV12-4 to TRBJ2-3, with 7 bases lining up with TRBD1. The CDR3 covers 15 residues. V lost 3 bases to trimming and J lost 6 bases; unmatched junction nucleotides: 9. CDR3 region: CASSFWGQREDTQYF. The CDR3 DNA is TGTGCCAGCAGTTTTTGGGGACAGAGGGAGGATACGCAGTATTTT.

This clonotype was seen only a few times. The chain combines TRBV7-9 with TRBJ1-3; tentatively, D is TRBD1 (6 bases). Looked up from germline, CDR1 is SEHNR and CDR2 is FQNEAQ (reference sequence). This CDR3 is built from 14 residues. V was cut by 5 bases and J by 10 bases, with 18 bases left in between. In DNA form, the CDR3 reads TGTGCCAGCAGCCGAACCACCACAGGGAGAACCATATATTTT. This translates into CASSRTTTGRTIYF. Filled out from reference TRBV7-9 and TRBJ1-3, the complete variable domain reads DTGVSQNPRHKITKRGQNVTFRCDPISEHNRLYWYRQTLGQGPEFLTYFQNEAQLEKSRLLSDRFSAERPKGSFSTLEIQRTEQGDSAMYLCASSRTTTGRTIYFGEGSWLTVV.

This clonotype was found a few times. The chain joins TRBV27 to TRBJ2-1, with TRBD1 matching 7 bases. Losses at the gene ends were 5 bases for V and 10 bases for J; bases not matched to a gene: 8. The CDR3 has 13 residues. Germline V gene data show CDR1 as MNHEY and CDR2 as SMNVEV (reference sequence). CDR3 sequence reads: CASSLDRVREQFF. In DNA, the CDR3 is TGTGCCAGCAGTCTCGACAGGGTCCGGGAGCAGTTCTTC.

This clonotype was observed at least ten times. The chain employs TRBV6-2 or TRBV6-3 and TRBJ2-2, with D perhaps TRBD1 or TRBD2 (5 bases each). The CDR3 totals 13 residues. V was shortened by 2 bases and J by 16 bases, with 17 bases between the two germline ends. The germline V gene has CDR1 MNHEY and CDR2 SVGEGT. DNA of the CDR3: TGTGCCAGCAGTTACCGGGGCGTCGAAATTCGGTTTTTT. This sequence encodes CASSYRGVEIRFF.

This clonotype appeared many times. V and J are TRBV29-1 and TRBJ2-1, with D possibly matching TRBD2 (5 bases). This CDR3 contains 13 residues. The V gene lost 4 bases and the J gene lost 2 bases, with 9 bases spanning the gap. Germline CDR1 reads SQVTM; CDR2 reads ANQGSEA. This chain's CDR3 is CSVGPGTYNEQFF. The CDR3 coding sequence is TGCAGCGTTGGACCGGGAACCTACAATGAGCAGTTCTTC.

A few counts support this clonotype. The V gene is TRBV11-1, the J gene TRBJ2-7; D gene ambiguous. Germline CDR1 is SGHAT and CDR2 is FQDESV (reference sequence). With 6 bases removed from V and 4 bases from J, the gap between germline ends came to 7 bases. CDR3 size: 11 residues. The CDR3 DNA sequence: TGTGCCAGCAGATCCACATACGAGCAGTACTTC. Its translation: CASRSTYEQYF.

In this sample, this clonotype turned up a few times. The chain joins TRBV18 to TRBJ2-2; the D is unclear. The length of the CDR3 is 14 residues. The germline gives CDR1 KGHSH, CDR2 LQKENI. Trimming stripped 3 bases from V and 1 base from J, with 6 bases between. The CDR3 protein is CASSPAENTGELFF. The CDR3 DNA reads TGTGCCAGCTCACCCGCTGAGAACACCGGGGAGCTGTTTTTT.

This rearrangement joins TRBV19 to TRBJ2-1; the match to TRBD2 covers 7 bases. The CDR3 spans 16 residues. Germline assignment: CDR1 LNHDA and CDR2 SQIVND (reference sequence). The V gene end was trimmed by 3 bases and the J gene end by 8 bases; junction bases not matched to a gene: 13. This CDR3 is CASSIQPVRERYEQFF. CDR3 coding DNA: TGTGCCAGTAGTATTCAACCGGTGCGGGAGCGGTATGAGCAGTTCTTC.

This clonotype was picked up a small number of times. The chain joins TRBV29-1 to TRBJ2-1; 11 nucleotides line up with TRBD2. V lost 6 bases, J lost 6 bases, and 7 bases stayed unmatched. The CDR3 spans 14 residues. The germline gives CDR1 SQVTM, CDR2 ANQGSEA. CDR3 in amino acids: CSVHSGGALNEQFF. The DNA for the CDR3 is TGCAGCGTCCATAGCGGGGGGGCCCTCAATGAGCAGTTCTTC.